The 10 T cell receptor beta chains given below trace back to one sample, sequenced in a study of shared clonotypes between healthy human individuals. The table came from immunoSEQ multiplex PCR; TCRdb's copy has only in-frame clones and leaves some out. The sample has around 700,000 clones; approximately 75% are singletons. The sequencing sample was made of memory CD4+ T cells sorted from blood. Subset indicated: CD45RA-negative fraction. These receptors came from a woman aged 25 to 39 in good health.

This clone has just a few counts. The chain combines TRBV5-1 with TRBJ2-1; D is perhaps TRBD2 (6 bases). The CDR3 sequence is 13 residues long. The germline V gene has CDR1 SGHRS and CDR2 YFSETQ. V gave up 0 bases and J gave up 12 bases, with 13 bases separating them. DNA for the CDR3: TGCGCCAGCAGCTTGGAACCCCCCGGGGGGCAGTTCTTC. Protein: CASSLEPPGGQFF.

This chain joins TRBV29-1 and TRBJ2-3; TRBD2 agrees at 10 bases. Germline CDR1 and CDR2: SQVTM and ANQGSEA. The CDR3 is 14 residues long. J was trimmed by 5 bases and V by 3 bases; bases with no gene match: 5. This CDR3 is CSVEGLATRDTQYF. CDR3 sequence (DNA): TGCAGCGTTGAGGGACTAGCGACCCGAGATACGCAGTATTTT.

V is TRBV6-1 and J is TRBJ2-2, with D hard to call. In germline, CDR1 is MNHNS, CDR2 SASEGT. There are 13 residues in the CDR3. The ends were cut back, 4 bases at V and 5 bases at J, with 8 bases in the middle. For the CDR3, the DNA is TGTGCCAGCAGTGCCATACCGACCGGGGAGCTGTTTTTT. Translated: CASSAIPTGELFF.

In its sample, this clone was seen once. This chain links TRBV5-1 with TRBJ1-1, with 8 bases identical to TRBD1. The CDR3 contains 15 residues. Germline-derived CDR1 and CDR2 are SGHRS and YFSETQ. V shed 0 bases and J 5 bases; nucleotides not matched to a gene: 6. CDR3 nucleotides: TGCGCCAGCAGCTTGGGAACTGACAGGGGTACTGAAGCTTTCTTT. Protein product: CASSLGTDRGTEAFF. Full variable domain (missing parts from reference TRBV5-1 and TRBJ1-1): KAGVTQTPRYLIKTRGQQVTLSCSPISGHRSVSWYQQTPGQGLQFLFEYFSETQRNKGNFPGRFSGRQFSNSRSEMNVSTLELGDSALYLCASSLGTDRGTEAFFGQGTRLTVV.

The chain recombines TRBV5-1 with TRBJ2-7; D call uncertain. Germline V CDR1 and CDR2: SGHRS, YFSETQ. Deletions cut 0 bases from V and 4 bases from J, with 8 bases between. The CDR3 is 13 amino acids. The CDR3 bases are TGCGCCAGCAGCTTGGAAATACGTTACGAGCAGTACTTC. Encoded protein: CASSLEIRYEQYF.

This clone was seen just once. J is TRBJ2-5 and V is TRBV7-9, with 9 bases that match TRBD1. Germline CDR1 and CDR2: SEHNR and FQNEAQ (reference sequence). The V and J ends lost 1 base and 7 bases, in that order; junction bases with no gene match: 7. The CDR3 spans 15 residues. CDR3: CASSLGDREVGTQYF. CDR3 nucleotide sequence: TGTGCCAGCAGCTTAGGGGACAGGGAAGTGGGGACCCAGTACTTC. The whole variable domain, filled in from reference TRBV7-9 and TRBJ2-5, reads DTGVSQNPRHKITKRGQNVTFRCDPISEHNRLYWYRQTLGQGPEFLTYFQNEAQLEKSRLLSDRFSAERPKGSFSTLEIQRTEQGDSAMYLCASSLGDREVGTQYFGPGTRLLVL.

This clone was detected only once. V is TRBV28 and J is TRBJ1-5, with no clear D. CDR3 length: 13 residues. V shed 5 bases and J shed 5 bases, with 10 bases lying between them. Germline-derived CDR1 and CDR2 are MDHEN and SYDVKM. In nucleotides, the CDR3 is TGTGCCAGCAGTACCCGACCGGATCAGCCCCAGCATTTT. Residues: CASSTRPDQPQHF.

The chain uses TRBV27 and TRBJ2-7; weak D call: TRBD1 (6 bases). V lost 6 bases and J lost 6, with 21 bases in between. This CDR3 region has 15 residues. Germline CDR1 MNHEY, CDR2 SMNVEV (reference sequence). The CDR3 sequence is CASRTLPSTGPEQYF. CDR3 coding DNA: TGTGCCAGCAGGACCCTACCCTCAACAGGGCCCGAGCAGTACTTC.

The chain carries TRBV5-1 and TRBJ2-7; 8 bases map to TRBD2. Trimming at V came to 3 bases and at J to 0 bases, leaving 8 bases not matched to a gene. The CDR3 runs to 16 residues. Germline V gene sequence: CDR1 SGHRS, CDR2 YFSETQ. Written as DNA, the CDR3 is TGCGCCAGCAGCTGGCACACTAGCGGCAGCTCCTACGAGCAGTACTTC. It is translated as CASSWHTSGSSYEQYF. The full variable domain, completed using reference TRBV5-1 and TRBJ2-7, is KAGVTQTPRYLIKTRGQQVTLSCSPISGHRSVSWYQQTPGQGLQFLFEYFSETQRNKGNFPGRFSGRQFSNSRSEMNVSTLELGDSALYLCASSWHTSGSSYEQYFGPGTRLTVT.

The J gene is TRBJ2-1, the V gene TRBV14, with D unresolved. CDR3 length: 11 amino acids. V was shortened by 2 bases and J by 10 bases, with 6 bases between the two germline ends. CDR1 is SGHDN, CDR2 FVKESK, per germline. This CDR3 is CASSQFGEQFF. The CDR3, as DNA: TGTGCCAGCAGCCAATTCGGAGAGCAGTTCTTC.